This TCR beta chain is from a study of CD8 T cells in ankylosing spondylitis. General observations from the study: Significantly higher representation of disease-linked clones was reported for matched ankylosing spondylitis synovial fluid. Prior work had noted some motif variants in reactive arthritis blood and synovial fluid. Characteristic of ankylosing spondylitis blood, it appeared, was a TCR beta motif comprising eight highly homologous variants.

The CDR3 length is 17 residues. Between the trimmed V and J ends, which lost 5 bases and 6 bases, there was a span of 23 bases. TCRdb reprocessed the 5' RACE reads with MiXCR, giving one entry per CDR3 protein. The data show roughly 190,000 distinct CDR3 sequences, with 10% to 15% seen just once and more than 15% held by the top ten. Note on this clonotype: Its antigen is not known.

The sample was blood, either unsorted or a sorted T cell fraction (not recorded which). The TCR originated in a male donor with ankylosing spondylitis or in good health (not recorded which). This chain connects TRBV12-3 or TRBV12-4 to TRBJ2-1; D not certain. The CDR3 DNA sequence: TGTGCCAGCAGTCAAAATCCCTTAAACTCGAAGGGCAATGAGCAGTTCTTC. It codes for CASSQNPLNSKGNEQFF.